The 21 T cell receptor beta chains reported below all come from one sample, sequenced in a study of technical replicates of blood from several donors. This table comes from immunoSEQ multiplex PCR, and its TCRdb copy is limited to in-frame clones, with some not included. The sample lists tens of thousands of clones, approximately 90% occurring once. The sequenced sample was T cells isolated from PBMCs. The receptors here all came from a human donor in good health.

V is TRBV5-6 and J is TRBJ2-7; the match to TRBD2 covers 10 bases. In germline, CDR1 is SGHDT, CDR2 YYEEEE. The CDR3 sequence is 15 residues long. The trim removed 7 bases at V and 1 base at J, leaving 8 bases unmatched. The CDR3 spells CASEGPSGSSYEQYF. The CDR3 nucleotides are TGTGCCAGCGAGGGGCCTAGCGGGAGTTCCTACGAGCAGTACTTC.

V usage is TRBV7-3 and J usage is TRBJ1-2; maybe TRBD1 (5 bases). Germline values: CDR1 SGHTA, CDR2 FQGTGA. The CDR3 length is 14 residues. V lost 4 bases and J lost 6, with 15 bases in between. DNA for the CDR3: TGTGCCAGCAGCTCCCGGGGGGGGGAAGATGGCTACACCTTC. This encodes CASSSRGGEDGYTF.

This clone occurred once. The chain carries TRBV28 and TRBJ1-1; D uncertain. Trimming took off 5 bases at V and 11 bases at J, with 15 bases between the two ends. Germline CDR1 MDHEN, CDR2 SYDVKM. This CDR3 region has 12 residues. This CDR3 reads CASSLEGLIAFF. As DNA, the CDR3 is TGTGCCAGCAGTCTGGAGGGATTGATCGCTTTCTTT.

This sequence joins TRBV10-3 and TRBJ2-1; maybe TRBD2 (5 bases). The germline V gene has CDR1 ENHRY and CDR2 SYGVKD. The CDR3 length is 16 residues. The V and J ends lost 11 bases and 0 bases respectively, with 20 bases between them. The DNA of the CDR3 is TGTGCCTTGGGAGAATCGGACCTGAGCTCCTACAATGAGCAGTTCTTC. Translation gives CALGESDLSSYNEQFF.

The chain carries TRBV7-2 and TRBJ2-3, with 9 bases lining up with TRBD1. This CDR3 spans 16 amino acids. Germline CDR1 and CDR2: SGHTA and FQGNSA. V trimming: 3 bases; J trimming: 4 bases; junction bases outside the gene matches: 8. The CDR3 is CASSFRRTGVSDTQYF. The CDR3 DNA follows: TGTGCCAGCAGCTTCAGACGGACAGGGGTATCAGATACGCAGTATTTT.

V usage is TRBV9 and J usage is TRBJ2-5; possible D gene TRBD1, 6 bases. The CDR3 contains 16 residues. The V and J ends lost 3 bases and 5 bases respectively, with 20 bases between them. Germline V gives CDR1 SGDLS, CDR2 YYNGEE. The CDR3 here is CASSAPEFGDTETQYF. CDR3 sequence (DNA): TGTGCCAGCAGCGCCCCCGAATTTGGGGACACTGAGACCCAGTACTTC.

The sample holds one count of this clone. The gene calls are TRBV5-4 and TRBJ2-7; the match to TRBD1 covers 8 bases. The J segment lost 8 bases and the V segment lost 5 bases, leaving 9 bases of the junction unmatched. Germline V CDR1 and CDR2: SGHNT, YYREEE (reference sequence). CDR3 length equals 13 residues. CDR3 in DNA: TGTGCCAGCAGTTTTGGACAGGGAATTCAGCAGTACTTC. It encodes CASSFGQGIQQYF.

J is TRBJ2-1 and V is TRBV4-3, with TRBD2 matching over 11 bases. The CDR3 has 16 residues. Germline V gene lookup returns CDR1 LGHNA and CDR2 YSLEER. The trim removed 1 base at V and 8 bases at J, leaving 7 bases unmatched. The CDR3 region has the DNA TGCGCCAGCAGCCAAGGGCTAGCGGGAGGCCGGGATGAGCAGTTCTTC. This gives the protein CASSQGLAGGRDEQFF.

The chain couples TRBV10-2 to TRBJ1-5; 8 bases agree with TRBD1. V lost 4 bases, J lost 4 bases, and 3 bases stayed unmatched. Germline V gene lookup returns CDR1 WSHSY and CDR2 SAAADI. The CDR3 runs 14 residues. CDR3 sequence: CASSGTGKNQPQHF. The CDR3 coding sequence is TGCGCCAGCAGTGGGACAGGGAAGAATCAGCCCCAGCATTTT.

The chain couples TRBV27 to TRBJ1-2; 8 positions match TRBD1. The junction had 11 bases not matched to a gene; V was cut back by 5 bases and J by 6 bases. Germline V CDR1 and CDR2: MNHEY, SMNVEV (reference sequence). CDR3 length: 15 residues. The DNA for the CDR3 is TGTGCCAGCAGTCCCCTCGGACAGGGAGGGGATGGCTACACCTTC. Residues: CASSPLGQGGDGYTF.

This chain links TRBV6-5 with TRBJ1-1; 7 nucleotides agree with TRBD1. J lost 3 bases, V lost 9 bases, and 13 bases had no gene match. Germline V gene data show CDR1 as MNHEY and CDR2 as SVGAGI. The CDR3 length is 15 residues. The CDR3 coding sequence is TGTGCCAGTTGGTCCGGGACAGAATGGGACACTGAAGCTTTCTTT. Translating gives CASWSGTEWDTEAFF.

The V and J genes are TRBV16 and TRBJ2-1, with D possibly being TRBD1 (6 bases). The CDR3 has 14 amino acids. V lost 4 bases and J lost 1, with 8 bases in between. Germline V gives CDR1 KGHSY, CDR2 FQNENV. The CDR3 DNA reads TGTGCCAGCAGCCTGGACAGATCCTACAATGAGCAGTTCTTC. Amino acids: CASSLDRSYNEQFF.

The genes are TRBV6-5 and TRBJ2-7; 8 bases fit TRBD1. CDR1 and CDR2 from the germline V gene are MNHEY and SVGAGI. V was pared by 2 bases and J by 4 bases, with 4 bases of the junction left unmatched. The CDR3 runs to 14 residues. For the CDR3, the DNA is TGTGCCAGCAGTTACGGCAGGGGGCTTTACGAGCAGTACTTC. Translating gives CASSYGRGLYEQYF.

CDR3 bases: TGTGCCAGCAGCGGGGCGAATACCTACGAGCAGTACTTC. This codes for CASSGANTYEQYF. The chain is built from TRBV9 and TRBJ2-7; D remains unclear. In germline, CDR1 is SGDLS, CDR2 YYNGEE. V lost 3 bases and J 2 bases, leaving 9 bases between the germline ends. The CDR3 sequence is 13 residues long.

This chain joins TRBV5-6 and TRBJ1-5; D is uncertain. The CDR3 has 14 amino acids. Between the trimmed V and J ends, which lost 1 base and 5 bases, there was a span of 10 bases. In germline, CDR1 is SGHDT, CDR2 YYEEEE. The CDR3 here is CASSLTREDQPQHF. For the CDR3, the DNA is TGTGCCAGCAGCTTGACACGGGAGGATCAGCCCCAGCATTTT.

DNA of the CDR3: TGCAGCGTTGTGGGGACAGCATCCTCTGGAAACACCATATATTTT. Residues: CSVVGTASSGNTIYF. The rearrangement uses TRBV29-1 and TRBJ1-3, with 7 bases identical to TRBD1. J gave up 0 bases and V 4 bases, and 6 bases lay outside the gene matches. Germline CDR1 and CDR2: SQVTM and ANQGSEA. The CDR3 covers 15 residues.

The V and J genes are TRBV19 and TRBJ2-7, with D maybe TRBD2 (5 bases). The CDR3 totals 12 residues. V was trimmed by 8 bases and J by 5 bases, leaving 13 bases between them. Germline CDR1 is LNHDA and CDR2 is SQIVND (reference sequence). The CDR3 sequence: CASSSRIDEQYF. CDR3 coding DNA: TGTGCCAGTTCTAGCCGAATCGACGAGCAGTACTTC.

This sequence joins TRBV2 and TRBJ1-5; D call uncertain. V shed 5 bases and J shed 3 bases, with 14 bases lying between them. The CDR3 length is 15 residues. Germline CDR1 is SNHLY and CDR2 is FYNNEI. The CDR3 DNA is TGTGCCAGCAGTCAAGGTGGCATACACAATCAGCCCCAGCATTTT. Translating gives CASSQGGIHNQPQHF.

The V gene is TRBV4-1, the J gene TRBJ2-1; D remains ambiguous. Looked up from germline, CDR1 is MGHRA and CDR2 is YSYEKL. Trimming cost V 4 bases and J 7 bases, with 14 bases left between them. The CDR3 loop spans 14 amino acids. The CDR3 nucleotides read TGCGCCAGCAGCCGCATCGGAGCGCGGAATGAGCAGTTCTTC. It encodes CASSRIGARNEQFF.

The CDR3 DNA sequence: TGTGCCAGCAGCTTAGAAGAAGTGCGGGTCGAGGGGCAGTTCTTC. As protein: CASSLEEVRVEGQFF. V gene TRBV11-1 combines with J gene TRBJ2-1; TRBD2 is a possible D gene (5 bases). V lost 1 base and J 12 bases, leaving 19 bases between the germline ends. The CDR3 has 15 amino acids. Germline CDR1 and CDR2: SGHAT and FQDESV (reference sequence).

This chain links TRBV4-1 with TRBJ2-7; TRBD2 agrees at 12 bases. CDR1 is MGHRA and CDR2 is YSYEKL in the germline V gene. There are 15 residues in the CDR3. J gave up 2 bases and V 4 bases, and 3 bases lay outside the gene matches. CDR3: CASSRLAGAPYEQYF. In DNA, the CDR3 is TGCGCCAGCAGCCGACTAGCGGGGGCACCCTACGAGCAGTACTTC.